One TCR beta chain is described in this entry. Its binding antigen is unknown. Base quality data are lacking; no much larger clone is found one base away. These data originate in a study of blood T cell repertoires in COVID-19 (dated by TCRdb to between 2020 and 2021). A note on the overall study: Samples covering the acute and convalescent phases of COVID-19 were provided by collaborators in the United States, Italy and Spain. The repertoires were made available in a free public database intended to serve as a resource for research on the immune response to SARS-CoV-2. Sample metadata almost always included a de-identified subject ID, COVID-19 status, age in years and sex. The samples were drawn from the first 160 participants of the ongoing ImmuneRACE study and from 950 to 1,500 subjects provided by 6 global collaborators. The dataset comprised deeply sampled blood TCRbeta repertoires from subjects exposed to, actively infected with, or recovered from COVID-19. The material from the prospective study consisted of cDNA or gDNA derived from T cells, B-cell-depleted T cells, or PBMCs. HLA class I and class II types, where available, came from metadata supplied by the sample provider rather than from assay-based typing.

One collaborating source in Seattle enrolled patients while the patients were actively infected and followed the patients over time throughout the course of disease. The collaborating institutions used their own protocols to collect whole blood in K2EDTA tubes. Collaborator samples were shipped for TCRbeta analysis as frozen whole blood, isolated PBMCs, or DNA extracted from either sample type. Per the germline V gene (reference sequence), MNHEY is the CDR1 and SMNVEV is the CDR2. Trimmed from V: 5 bases; trimmed from J: 4 bases; junction bases lacking a gene match: 16. From the cysteine through the phenylalanine, the CDR3 covers 19 amino acids. The read is trimmed to its CDR3 DNA, 57 bases read in frame from base 1. TCRbeta CDR3 regions were amplified from genomic DNA by means of the immunoSEQ Assay, a bias-controlled multiplex PCR. Regarding the original processing steps: The number of nucleated cells in each sample was estimated from the amplification of reference gene primers within the assay. Sequence reads were collapsed and filtered to measure the absolute abundance of every unique TCRbeta CDR3 rearrangement. For each sample, productive Simpson clonality was calculated as the square root of Simpson's diversity index over productive rearrangements. TCRdb obtained this table from immuneACCESS and retained in-frame rearrangements with V and J assigned. These tables miss some clones; where compared with another copy, unresolved V genes account for less than half of the shortfall, and the remainder is unexplained. The V and J calls and clone size are taken from that table; D and trimming were inferred from the DNA. Within this sample are 300,000 to 350,000 clones, with over 70% of them counted one time only. Roughly 6% of the sample lies in the top ten.

The full study reports these points: How much clinical and demographic metadata was included differed by source and by participant, and the metadata was provided uncurated.

The chain links TRBV27 with TRBJ2-6; 8 nucleotides in the junction match TRBD1. The TCR sequence derives from a woman between 45 and 60 years old with COVID-19, enrolled during active disease. Sequencing was carried out using peripheral blood. CDR3 region: CASSPTPDRVAGGANVLTF. Read as DNA, the sequence is TGTGCCAGCAGTCCTACCCCGGACAGGGTGGCGGGGGGGGCCAACGTCCTGACTTTC.